This section outlines one T cell receptor beta chain sequence together with its context. What it binds is unknown. Here immunoSEQ multiplex PCR was the method, and the copy in TCRdb shows in-frame clones only, minus some. The top ten hold roughly an eighth of the sample, which has 32,000 or so clones, approximately 90% seen once. The CDR3 runs 20 residues. The J segment lost 1 base and the V segment lost 3 bases, leaving 13 bases of the junction unmatched. The germline V gene encodes CDR1 SNHLY and CDR2 FYNNEI. This entry is derived from a study of regulatory and conventional T cells in RAG deficiency. Whole-study findings and limits: Shannon entropy fell and Simpson indices rose in RAG-deficient patients. Other subsets showed about 10-fold reductions, but Treg unique TCR beta sequences fell approximately 100-fold in these patients.

These data also formed part of another study, on regulatory T cells. As that study records: The primer mix had 52 TRBV and 13 TRBJ primers. Skewed V and J usage and few unique V-J pairs marked patient repertoires, most in Tregs.

The sequenced material came from CD8+ T cells sorted from blood. This TCR derives from a human donor in good health. The chain joins TRBV2 to TRBJ2-5; 14 bases match TRBD2. The chain's CDR3 is CASSDLGLAGGGRRQETQYF. The DNA of the CDR3 is TGTGCCAGCAGTGACCTCGGACTAGCGGGAGGAGGTAGGCGCCAAGAGACCCAGTACTTC. Combining the CDR3 with reference TRBV2 and TRBJ2-5 gives the whole variable domain EPEVTQTPSHQVTQMGQEVILRCVPISNHLYFYWYRQILGQKVEFLVSFYNNEISEKSEIFDDQFSVERPDGSNFTLKIRSTKLEDSAMYFCASSDLGLAGGGRRQETQYFGPGTRLLVL.